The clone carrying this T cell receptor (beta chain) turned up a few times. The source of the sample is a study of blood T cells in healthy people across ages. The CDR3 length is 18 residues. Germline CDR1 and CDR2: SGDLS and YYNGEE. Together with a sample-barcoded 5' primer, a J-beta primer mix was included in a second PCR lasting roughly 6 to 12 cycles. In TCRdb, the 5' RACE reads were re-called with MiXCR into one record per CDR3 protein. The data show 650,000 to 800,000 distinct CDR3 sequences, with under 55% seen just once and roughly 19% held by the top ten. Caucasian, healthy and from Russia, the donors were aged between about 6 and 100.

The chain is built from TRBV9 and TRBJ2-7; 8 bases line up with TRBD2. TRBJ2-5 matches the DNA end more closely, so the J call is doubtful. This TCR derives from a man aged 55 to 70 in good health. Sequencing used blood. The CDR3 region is CASSPPKGGAGVQETQYF. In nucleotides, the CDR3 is TGTGCCAGCAGCCCTCCCAAAGGCGGAGCGGGGGTACAAGAGACCCAGTACTTC.